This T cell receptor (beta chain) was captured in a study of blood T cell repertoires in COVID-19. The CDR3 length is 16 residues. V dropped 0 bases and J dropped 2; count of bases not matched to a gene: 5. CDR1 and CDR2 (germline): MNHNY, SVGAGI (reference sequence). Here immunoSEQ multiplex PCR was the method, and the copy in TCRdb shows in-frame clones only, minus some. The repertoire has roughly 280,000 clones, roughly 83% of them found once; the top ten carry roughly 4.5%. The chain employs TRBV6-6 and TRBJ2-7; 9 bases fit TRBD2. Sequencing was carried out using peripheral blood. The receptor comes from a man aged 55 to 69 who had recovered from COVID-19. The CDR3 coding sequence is TGTGCCAGCAGTTACTCGACGACTAGCGGAACCTACGAGCAGTACTTC. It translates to CASSYSTTSGTYEQYF.